The 30 T cell receptor beta chains below were found in one sample sequenced in a study of identical twins. TCRdb redid the calling of the 5' RACE reads with MiXCR, one entry per CDR3 protein. The table includes about 300,000 distinct CDR3 sequences, approximately 13% detected once. This sample also appeared in a second study, on yellow fever vaccine responses in identical twins.

The sequenced sample was CD8+ T cells sorted from blood. All receptors derive from a woman under 30 in good health.

The J gene is TRBJ2-7, the V gene TRBV15; 7 bases are shared with TRBD2. V gave up 4 bases and J gave up 5 bases; unmatched junction bases: 11. This CDR3 contains 15 residues. Germline values: CDR1 LNHNV, CDR2 YYDKDF (reference sequence). The CDR3 reads CATSTRDYAPDEQYF. The CDR3 DNA is TGTGCCACCAGCACGCGGGACTACGCCCCAGACGAGCAGTACTTC.

This clonotype was seen only a few times. The CDR3 DNA is TGTGCCAGCAGGTGGGCGGACAGGGAAAGCACAGATACGCAGTATTTT. Amino acid sequence: CASRWADRESTDTQYF. The chain is built from TRBV12-3 or TRBV12-4 and TRBJ2-3; TRBD1 aligns across 8 bases. Trimming took 6 bases from V and 0 from J; bases not matched to a gene: 8. CDR3 length equals 16 residues.

The rearrangement links TRBV7-9 to TRBJ2-5; a weak D match, TRBD1 (6 bases). Between the trimmed V and J ends, which lost 4 bases and 5 bases, there was a span of 17 bases. The CDR3 length is 15 residues. Germline-derived CDR1 and CDR2 are SEHNR and FQNEAQ (reference sequence). The chain's CDR3 is CASSSTGNERETQYF. CDR3 in DNA: TGTGCCAGCAGCTCCACAGGGAATGAGCGGGAGACCCAGTACTTC.

This clonotype was observed a few times. The CDR3 DNA reads TGTGCCAGCAGTTTCGTTTTAAGGACCAGAACCTATGGCTACACCTTC. Its translation is CASSFVLRTRTYGYTF. The V gene is TRBV12-3 or TRBV12-4, the J gene TRBJ1-2; no firm D call. CDR3 length: 16 amino acids. Trimming stripped 3 bases from V and 4 bases from J, with 18 bases between.

The J gene is TRBJ2-6, the V gene TRBV29-1; D perhaps matches TRBD2 (5 bases). With 0 bases removed from V and 0 bases from J, the gap between germline ends came to 15 bases. Per the germline V gene, CDR1 is SQVTM and CDR2 is ANQGSEA. The CDR3 has 18 residues. Written as DNA, the CDR3 is TGCAGCGTTGAAGAGGGAAAGAGGGCTTCCTCTGGGGCCAACGTCCTGACTTTC. Amino acid sequence: CSVEEGKRASSGANVLTF.

This chain links TRBV7-9 with TRBJ2-5, with a possible D match to TRBD2 (5 bases). This CDR3 contains 14 residues. V dropped 8 bases and J dropped 4 bases, with 17 bases sitting between them. Germline V CDR1 and CDR2: SEHNR, FQNEAQ (reference sequence). Here the CDR3 DNA reads TGTGCCAGCTACGGAGCGGCTGAGGGAGAGACCCAGTACTTC. Protein sequence: CASYGAAEGETQYF.

This rearrangement joins TRBV27 to TRBJ2-2, with 12 bases identical to TRBD2. V was clipped by 3 bases and J by 4 bases; unmatched bases: 3. Germline V gives CDR1 MNHEY, CDR2 SMNVEV (reference sequence). The CDR3 is made up of 16 amino acids. The CDR3 sequence is CASSFRLAGATGELFF. The DNA for the CDR3 is TGTGCCAGCAGTTTCAGACTAGCGGGAGCCACCGGGGAGCTGTTTTTT.

This clonotype was detected only a few times. The chain recombines TRBV29-1 with TRBJ1-1; D is perhaps TRBD1 (5 bases). Germline-derived CDR1 and CDR2 are SQVTM and ANQGSEA. This CDR3 spans 11 amino acids. Between the trimmed V and J ends, which lost 4 bases and 5 bases, there was a span of 8 bases. The CDR3 protein is CSVVWGTEAFF. CDR3 in DNA: TGCAGCGTTGTCTGGGGGACTGAAGCTTTCTTT.

This clonotype was found a few times. The rearrangement uses TRBV20-1 and TRBJ2-5, with 11 positions matching TRBD2. V was pared by 6 bases and J by 2 bases, with 8 bases of the junction left unmatched. The CDR3 contains 15 residues. Germline-derived CDR1 and CDR2 are DFQATT and SNEGSKA (reference sequence). CDR3 bases: TGCAGTGCAGCGGCTAGCGGGGGGTATCAAGAGACCCAGTACTTC. Translated, it gives CSAAASGGYQETQYF.

This clonotype was observed a few times. V is TRBV7-6 and J is TRBJ2-1; 9 bases are a match to TRBD2. Germline-derived CDR1 and CDR2 are SGHVS and FNYEAQ. Trimming took 5 bases from V and 0 from J; bases not matched to a gene: 8. This CDR3 has 17 residues. Written as DNA, the CDR3 is TGTGCCAGCAGCCTCGGACTAGCGACGAGCTCCTACAATGAGCAGTTCTTC. Translation gives CASSLGLATSSYNEQFF.

With regard to this clonotype: It may be a read error: a sequence one base away is much more abundant. The rearrangement uses TRBV5-1 and TRBJ2-1; no reliable D call. CDR1 SGHRS and CDR2 YFSETQ come from the germline V gene. The CDR3 is made up of 14 amino acids. V was clipped by 2 bases and J by 8 bases, with 14 bases between them. The CDR3, as DNA: TGCGCCAGCAGCTTTGAGACCGGAGAGGATGAGCAGTTCTTC. Its translation: CASSFETGEDEQFF.

This clonotype was picked up a small number of times. The V call is TRBV27, the J call TRBJ2-1; 8 nucleotides agree with TRBD2. Germline CDR1 and CDR2: MNHEY and SMNVEV (reference sequence). CDR3 length: 15 residues. After removal of 2 bases from V and 4 bases from J, the junction contained 4 bases not matched to a gene. The CDR3 here is CASSLGRGAYNEQFF. The DNA of the CDR3 is TGTGCCAGCAGTTTAGGGCGGGGGGCTTACAATGAGCAGTTCTTC.

This clonotype was recorded at least ten times. One end of the junction varies from germline; a read error may be responsible. V and J are TRBV7-9 and TRBJ2-1; 8 nucleotides align to TRBD1. The CDR3 is made up of 12 amino acids. The germline V gene encodes CDR1 SEHNR and CDR2 FQNEAQ (reference sequence). For the CDR3, the DNA is TGTGCCAGCAACTTACAGGGGGAAGAGCAGTTCTTC. As protein: CASNLQGEEQFF.

This clonotype came up a few times. The DNA for the CDR3 is TGTGCCAGCCCGCCCACTAGCGGGTATTCCTACAATGAGCAGTTCTTC. Its protein is CASPPTSGYSYNEQFF. This chain joins TRBV12-3 or TRBV12-4 and TRBJ2-1, with 9 bases fitting TRBD2. The CDR3 is made up of 16 amino acids. The V gene end was trimmed by 8 bases and the J gene end by 1 base; junction bases not matched to a gene: 9.

This clonotype turned up a few times. The chain recombines TRBV25-1 with TRBJ1-2; no definite D call. Trimming left V 2 bases short and J 4 bases short, with 14 bases between. Germline lookup yields CDR1 MGHDK and CDR2 SYGVNS. The CDR3 consists of 15 residues. For the CDR3, the DNA is TGTGCCAGCAGTGAAGGTCCCGGGTTTGGCTATGGCTACACCTTC. Amino acid sequence: CASSEGPGFGYGYTF.

For the CDR3, the DNA is TGCGCCAGCAGCTCTCGTATTGGCGGGGGGCGCGACGAGCAGTACTTC. This sequence encodes CASSSRIGGGRDEQYF. The chain has TRBV5-1 and TRBJ2-7, with 8 bases identical to TRBD2. This CDR3 contains 16 residues. CDR1 SGHRS and CDR2 YFSETQ come from the germline V gene. V was pared by 3 bases and J by 5 bases, with 13 bases of the junction left unmatched.

This clonotype was picked up a small number of times. V gene TRBV9 combines with J gene TRBJ1-2; maybe TRBD1 (5 bases). CDR3 size: 14 residues. Germline V lookup: CDR1 SGDLS, CDR2 YYNGEE. V lost 5 bases and J lost 7, with 18 bases in between. The CDR3 nucleotides read TGTGCCAGCAGGGCGGAGGGGAGTCGTCCTGGCTACACCTTC. It codes for CASRAEGSRPGYTF.

This clonotype was picked up a small number of times. This sequence joins TRBV27 and TRBJ2-4; perhaps TRBD1 as D (5 bases). CDR3 length: 14 amino acids. CDR1 is MNHEY and CDR2 is SMNVEV in the germline V gene (reference sequence). Trimming pared 5 bases from V and 8 bases from J, leaving 16 bases between. The CDR3 spells CASSPDSSGYIQYF. DNA of the CDR3: TGTGCCAGCAGTCCCGACAGTTCAGGGTACATTCAGTACTTC.

The gene calls are TRBV20-1 and TRBJ2-2; a weak D match, TRBD1 (6 bases). Trimming cost V 0 bases and J 5 bases, with 13 bases left between them. This CDR3 is 15 amino acids long. CDR1 DFQATT and CDR2 SNEGSKA come from the germline V gene (reference sequence). The DNA for the CDR3 is TGCAGTGCTAGAGATCAGGGGCGTAGGACCGGGGAGCTGTTTTTT. Translation: CSARDQGRRTGELFF.

This clonotype was counted a few times. The rearrangement joins TRBV6-1 to TRBJ2-5; 8 bases match TRBD2. The CDR3 contains 15 residues. Germline trimming cut 1 base from V and 1 base from J; bases unmatched to any gene: 2. The germline CDR1 and CDR2 sequences are MNHNS and SASEGT. DNA of the CDR3: TGTGCCAGCAGTGAAGGGCTAGCGGGCCAAGAGACCCAGTACTTC. Amino acids: CASSEGLAGQETQYF.

The chain has TRBV7-8 and TRBJ2-7; 10 bases agree with TRBD1. Germline lookup yields CDR1 SGHVS and CDR2 FQNEAQ. V lost 3 bases and J lost 8; bases outside the gene matches: 10. The CDR3 has 15 amino acids. The CDR3 sequence: CASSFDRGRPEKQYF. As DNA, the CDR3 is TGTGCCAGCAGCTTCGACAGGGGGCGTCCCGAGAAGCAGTACTTC.

This clonotype was counted many times. The rearrangement joins TRBV12-3 or TRBV12-4 to TRBJ2-3; D is unresolved. The CDR3 length is 15 residues. The V end was cut by 1 base, the J end by 2 bases, with 10 bases between. The CDR3 DNA follows: TGTGCCAGCAGTTTAGGCACACCCAACACAGATACGCAGTATTTT. It translates to CASSLGTPNTDTQYF.

This clonotype was observed at least ten times. CDR3 bases: TGCAGTGCTAGAGATGTCCTAGCGGGAGTCAATGAGCAGTTCTTC. It yields the protein CSARDVLAGVNEQFF. The genes are TRBV20-1 and TRBJ2-1; 10 bases fit TRBD2. Germline V lookup: CDR1 DFQATT, CDR2 SNEGSKA (reference sequence). The V and J ends lost 0 bases and 6 bases, in that order; junction bases with no gene match: 5. The CDR3 covers 15 residues.

This clonotype was counted ten times or more. The J gene is TRBJ2-2, the V gene TRBV7-9; no definite D call. Germline V gene sequence: CDR1 SEHNR, CDR2 FQNEAQ (reference sequence). CDR3 length: 12 residues. The V and J ends lost 1 base and 6 bases respectively, with 3 bases between them. CDR3: CASSLGSGELFF. The CDR3 DNA follows: TGTGCCAGCAGCTTAGGGTCCGGGGAGCTGTTTTTT.

The CDR3 loop reads CASRGAYSNQPQHF. CDR3 nucleotides: TGTGCCAGCAGGGGCGCCTATAGCAATCAGCCCCAGCATTTT. The chain joins TRBV27 to TRBJ1-5; unclear D gene. The CDR3 is 14 amino acids. V lost 6 bases, J lost 0 bases, and 9 bases lay in between. Germline V gene lookup returns CDR1 MNHEY and CDR2 SMNVEV (reference sequence).

In its sample, this clonotype was seen many times. The genes are TRBV7-8 and TRBJ1-2, with no clear D. The CDR3 runs 13 residues. Germline V gene sequence: CDR1 SGHVS, CDR2 FQNEAQ. Trimming shortened V by 1 base and J by 1 base, and 4 bases separated the two germline ends. This CDR3 is CASSLDSNYGYTF. The CDR3 DNA is TGTGCCAGCAGCTTAGACAGTAACTATGGCTACACCTTC.

This clonotype occurred a few times. The chain is built from TRBV20-1 and TRBJ2-7, with TRBD2 identical over 11 bases. The CDR3 is made up of 12 amino acids. The germline V gene has CDR1 DFQATT and CDR2 SNEGSKA (reference sequence). The CDR3 here is CSGTSGTYEQYF. The CDR3 DNA sequence: TGCAGCGGGACTAGCGGAACCTACGAGCAGTACTTC.

The V gene is TRBV10-3, the J gene TRBJ1-2, with D uncertain. Germline lookup yields CDR1 ENHRY and CDR2 SYGVKD. V dropped 8 bases and J dropped 0 bases, with 19 bases sitting between them. The CDR3 contains 16 residues. The CDR3 bases are TGTGCCATCGGCGCAAGGGAATACGAGGCTAACTATGGCTACACCTTC. Translation gives CAIGAREYEANYGYTF.

The chain couples TRBV6-5 to TRBJ2-7; possibly TRBD1 or TRBD2 for D (5 bases each). From germline, CDR1 is MNHEY and CDR2 SVGAGI. The CDR3 totals 14 residues. The V and J ends lost 2 bases and 1 base respectively, with 9 bases between them. Written as DNA, the CDR3 is TGTGCCAGCAGTTACAGGGACGGTTCCTACGAGCAGTACGTC. Translation: CASSYRDGSYEQYV.

The table lists this clonotype with many counts. The chain has TRBV6-5 and TRBJ2-1; the D gene could be TRBD1 or TRBD2 (5 bases each). The CDR3 consists of 12 residues. Germline V gives CDR1 MNHEY, CDR2 SVGAGI. The V end was cut by 2 bases, the J end by 9 bases, with 8 bases between. Written as DNA, the CDR3 is TGTGCCAGCAGTTACGCCGGGACTGAGCAGTTCTTC. It specifies CASSYAGTEQFF.